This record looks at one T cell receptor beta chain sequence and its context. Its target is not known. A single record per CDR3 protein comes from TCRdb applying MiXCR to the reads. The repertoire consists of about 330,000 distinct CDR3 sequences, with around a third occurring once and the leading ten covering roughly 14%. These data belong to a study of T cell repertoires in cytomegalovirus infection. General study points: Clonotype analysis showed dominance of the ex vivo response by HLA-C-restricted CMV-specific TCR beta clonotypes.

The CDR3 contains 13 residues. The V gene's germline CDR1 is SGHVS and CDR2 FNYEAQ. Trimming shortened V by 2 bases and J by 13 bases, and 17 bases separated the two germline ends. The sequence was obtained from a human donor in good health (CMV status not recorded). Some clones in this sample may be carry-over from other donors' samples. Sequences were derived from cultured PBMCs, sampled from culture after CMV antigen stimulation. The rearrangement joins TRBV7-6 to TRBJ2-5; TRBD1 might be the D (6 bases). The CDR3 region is CASSLTEGHPPYF. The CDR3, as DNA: TGTGCCAGCAGCTTAACTGAGGGACACCCTCCGTACTTC.